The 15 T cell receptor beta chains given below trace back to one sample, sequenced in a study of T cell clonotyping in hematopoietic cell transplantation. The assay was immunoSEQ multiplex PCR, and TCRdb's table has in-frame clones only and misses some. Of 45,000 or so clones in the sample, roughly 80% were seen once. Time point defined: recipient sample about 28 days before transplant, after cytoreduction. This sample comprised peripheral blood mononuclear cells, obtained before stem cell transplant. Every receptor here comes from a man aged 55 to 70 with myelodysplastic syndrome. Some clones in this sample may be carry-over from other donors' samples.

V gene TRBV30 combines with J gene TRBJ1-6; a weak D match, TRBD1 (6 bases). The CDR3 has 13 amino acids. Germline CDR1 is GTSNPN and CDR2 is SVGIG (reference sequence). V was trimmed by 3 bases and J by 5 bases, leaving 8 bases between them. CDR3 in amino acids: CAWRQGNNSPLHF. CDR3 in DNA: TGTGCCTGGAGACAGGGCAATAATTCACCCCTCCACTTT.

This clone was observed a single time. CDR3 DNA: TGTGCCAGCAGATCAACAGGCGGTCGCACAGATACGCAGTATTTT. Translating it yields CASRSTGGRTDTQYF. The chain is built from TRBV27 and TRBJ2-3, with a tentative D call TRBD1 (5 bases). The germline CDR1 and CDR2 sequences are MNHEY and SMNVEV (reference sequence). The CDR3 spans 15 residues. Trimming stripped 6 bases from V and 1 base from J, with 14 bases between.

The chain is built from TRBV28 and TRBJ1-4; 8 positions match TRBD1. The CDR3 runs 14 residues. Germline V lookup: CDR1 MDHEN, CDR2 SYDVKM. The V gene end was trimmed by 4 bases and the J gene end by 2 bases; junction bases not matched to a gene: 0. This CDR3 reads CASSSGGTNEKLFF. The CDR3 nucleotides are TGTGCCAGCAGTTCAGGGGGCACTAATGAAAAACTGTTTTTT.

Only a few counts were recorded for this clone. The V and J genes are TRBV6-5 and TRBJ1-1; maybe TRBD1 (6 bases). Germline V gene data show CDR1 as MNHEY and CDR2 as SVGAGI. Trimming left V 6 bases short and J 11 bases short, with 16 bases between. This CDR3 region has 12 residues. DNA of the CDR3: TGTGCCAGCAGAAAACGGGGGGCGGGGGCTTTCTTT. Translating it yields CASRKRGAGAFF.

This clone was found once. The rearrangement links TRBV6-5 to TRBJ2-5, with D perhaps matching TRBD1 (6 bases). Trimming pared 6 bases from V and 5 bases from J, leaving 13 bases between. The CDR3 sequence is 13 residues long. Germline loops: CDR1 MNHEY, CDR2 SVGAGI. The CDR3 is CASRKQGGETQYF. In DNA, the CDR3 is TGTGCCAGCAGGAAACAGGGCGGTGAGACCCAGTACTTC.

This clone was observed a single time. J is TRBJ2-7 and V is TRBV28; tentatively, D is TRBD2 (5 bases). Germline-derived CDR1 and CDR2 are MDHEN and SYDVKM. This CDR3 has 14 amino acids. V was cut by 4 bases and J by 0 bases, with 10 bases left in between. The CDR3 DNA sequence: TGTGCCAGCAGTTCCCCCGGACTCTCCTACGAGCAGTACTTC. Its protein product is CASSSPGLSYEQYF.

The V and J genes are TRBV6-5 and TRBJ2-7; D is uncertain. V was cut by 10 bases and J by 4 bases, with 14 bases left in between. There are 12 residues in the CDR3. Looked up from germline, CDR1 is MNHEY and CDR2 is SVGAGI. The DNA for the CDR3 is TGTGCCACCCGGACCTTAGGATACGAGCAGTACTTC. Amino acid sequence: CATRTLGYEQYF.

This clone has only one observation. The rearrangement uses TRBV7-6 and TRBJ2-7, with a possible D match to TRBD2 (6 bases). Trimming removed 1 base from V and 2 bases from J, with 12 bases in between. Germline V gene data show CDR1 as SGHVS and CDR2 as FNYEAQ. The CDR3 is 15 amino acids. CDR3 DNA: TGTGCCAGCAGCTTAGGGCGGGGATCGGCCTACGAGCAGTACTTC. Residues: CASSLGRGSAYEQYF.

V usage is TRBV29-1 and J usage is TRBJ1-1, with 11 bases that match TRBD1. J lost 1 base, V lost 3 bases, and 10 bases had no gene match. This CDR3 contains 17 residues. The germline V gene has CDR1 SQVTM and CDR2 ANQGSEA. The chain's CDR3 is CSVDTGQGVTANTEAFF. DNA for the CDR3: TGCAGCGTTGATACGGGACAGGGGGTAACTGCGAACACTGAAGCTTTCTTT.

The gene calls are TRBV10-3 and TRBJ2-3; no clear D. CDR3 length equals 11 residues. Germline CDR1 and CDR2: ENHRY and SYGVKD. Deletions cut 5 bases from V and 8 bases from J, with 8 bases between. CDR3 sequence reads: CAISSVGTQYF. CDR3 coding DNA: TGTGCCATCAGTTCAGTCGGTACGCAGTATTTT.

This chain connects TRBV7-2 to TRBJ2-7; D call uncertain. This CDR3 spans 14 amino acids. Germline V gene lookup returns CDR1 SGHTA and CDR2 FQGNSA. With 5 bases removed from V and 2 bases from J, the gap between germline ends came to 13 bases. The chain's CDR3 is CASSLIPAAYEQYF. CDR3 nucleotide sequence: TGTGCCAGCAGCCTTATTCCCGCGGCCTACGAGCAGTACTTC.

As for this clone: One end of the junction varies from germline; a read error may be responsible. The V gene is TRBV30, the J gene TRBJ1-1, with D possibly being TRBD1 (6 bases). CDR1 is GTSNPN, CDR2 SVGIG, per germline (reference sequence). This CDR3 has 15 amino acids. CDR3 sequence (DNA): TGTGCCTGGGAAGGGGGACGGGGGCCGAACGCTGAAGCTTTCTTT. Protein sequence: CAWEGGRGPNAEAFF.

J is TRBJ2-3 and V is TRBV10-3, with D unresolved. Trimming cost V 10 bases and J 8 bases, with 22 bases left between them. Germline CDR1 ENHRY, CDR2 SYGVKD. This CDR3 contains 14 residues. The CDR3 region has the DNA TGTGCCACCCTTGAGCCGGGTGGTACCGGTACGCAGTATTTT. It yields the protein CATLEPGGTGTQYF.

The CDR3 DNA is TGTGCCAGCAGCTTAGGACAAGACCAAGAGACCCAGTACTTC. It encodes CASSLGQDQETQYF. The chain has TRBV11-3 and TRBJ2-5; D remains unclear. Germline V gene lookup returns CDR1 SGHNT and CDR2 YENEEA. V was trimmed by 1 base and J by 0 bases, leaving 6 bases between them. CDR3 length: 14 amino acids. Filled out from reference TRBV11-3 and TRBJ2-5, the complete variable domain reads EAGVVQSPRYKIIEKKQPVAFWCNPISGHNTLYWYLQNLGQGPELLIRYENEEAVDDSQLPKDRFSAERLKGVDSTLKIQPAELGDSAVYLCASSLGQDQETQYFGPGTRLLVL.

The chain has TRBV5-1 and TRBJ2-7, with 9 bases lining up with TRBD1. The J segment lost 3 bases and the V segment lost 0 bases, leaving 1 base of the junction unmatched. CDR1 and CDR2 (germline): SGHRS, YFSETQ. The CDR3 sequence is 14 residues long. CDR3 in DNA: TGCGCCAGCAGCTTGGCGGGACAGGGCTACGAGCAGTACTTC. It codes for CASSLAGQGYEQYF.